The subject of this entry is one T cell receptor beta chain. Sequencing was performed with immunoSEQ multiplex PCR; in TCRdb, only in-frame clones are kept and a portion is missing. The sample contains 160,000 or so clones, approximately 78% of which appear only once. The data were taken from a study of blood T cell repertoires in COVID-19. This TCR was recovered from a human donor in a cohort sampled during active COVID-19. Sequencing was carried out using peripheral blood.

In DNA, the CDR3 is TGTGCCAGCAGCGCCCGGTCCGTCAAGGGACTCACTAACACCGGGGAGCTGTTTTTT. Its translation is CASSARSVKGLTNTGELFF. This chain joins TRBV7-9 and TRBJ2-2, with D perhaps TRBD2 (6 bases). The V gene lost 5 bases and the J gene lost 2 bases, with 24 bases spanning the gap. CDR1 SEHNR and CDR2 FQNEAQ come from the germline V gene (reference sequence). The CDR3 totals 19 residues.